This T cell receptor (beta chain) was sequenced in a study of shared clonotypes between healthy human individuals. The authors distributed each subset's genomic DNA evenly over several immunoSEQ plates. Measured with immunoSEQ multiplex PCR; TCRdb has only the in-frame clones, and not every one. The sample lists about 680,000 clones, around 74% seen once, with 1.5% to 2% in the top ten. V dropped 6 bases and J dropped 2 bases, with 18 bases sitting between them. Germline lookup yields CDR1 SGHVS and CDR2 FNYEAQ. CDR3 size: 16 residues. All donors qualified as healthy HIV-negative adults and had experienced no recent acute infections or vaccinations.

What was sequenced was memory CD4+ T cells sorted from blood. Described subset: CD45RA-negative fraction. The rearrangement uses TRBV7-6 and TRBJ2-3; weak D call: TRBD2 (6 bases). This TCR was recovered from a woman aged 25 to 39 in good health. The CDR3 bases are TGTGCCAGCAGTCGTAGGGGTAGCGGATTCACAGATACGCAGTATTTT. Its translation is CASSRRGSGFTDTQYF.